The source of this TCR beta chain is a study of graft-versus-host responses after intestinal transplantation. Study overall: Anti-thymocyte globulin induction preceded roughly 3 years of tacrolimus and steroid maintenance in all recipients.

Germline loops: CDR1 MNHNS, CDR2 SASEGT. Trimming took off 8 bases at V and 2 bases at J, with 15 bases between the two ends. The CDR3 is 14 amino acids. A word on this clone: Its cognate antigen is unknown.

Some clones are missing from TCRdb's copy, which holds only in-frame ones; the method was immunoSEQ multiplex PCR. The repertoire consists of more than 90,000 clones, with roughly 93% occurring once and the leading ten covering more than 0.9%. The V gene is TRBV6-1, the J gene TRBJ1-2; possibly TRBD1 for D (5 bases). The sequenced sample was unstimulated CD8+ T cells sorted from spleen or lymph node cells, obtained before transplant. This sequence was found in a human donor who was the organ donor for an intestinal transplant. CDR3 residues: CASLGLAGNYGYTF. The CDR3 DNA follows: TGTGCCAGCTTGGGGTTAGCAGGGAACTATGGCTACACCTTC.